Below, 7 T cell receptor beta chains from the same sample are listed, as sequenced in a study of blood T cell repertoires in COVID-19. Some clones are missing from TCRdb's copy, which holds only in-frame ones; the method was immunoSEQ multiplex PCR. The table records approximately 52,000 clones, around 86% of them present only once. Material for sequencing was peripheral blood. The receptors come from a human donor in a cohort sampled during active COVID-19.

The chain carries TRBV18 and TRBJ2-7, with D uncertain. The length of the CDR3 is 16 residues. Germline V CDR1 and CDR2: KGHSH, LQKENI. The V end lost 1 base, the J end lost 5 bases, and 18 bases lay between the germline ends. CDR3 amino acids: CASSPRQAVDIHEQYF. In nucleotides, the CDR3 is TGTGCCAGCTCACCACGCCAGGCCGTTGATATCCACGAGCAGTACTTC.

The chain uses TRBV27 and TRBJ2-3; 7 bases fit TRBD2. This CDR3 comprises 14 residues. After removal of 5 bases from V and 2 bases from J, the junction contained 4 bases not matched to a gene. In germline, CDR1 is MNHEY, CDR2 SMNVEV (reference sequence). CDR3 sequence (DNA): TGTGCCAGCAGTAGAGCGGGGCTCACAGATACGCAGTATTTT. The encoded protein is CASSRAGLTDTQYF.

The chain couples TRBV3-1 (or the pseudogene TRBV3-2) to TRBJ1-2; D is unclear. CDR3 length equals 15 residues. Deletions cut 0 bases from V and 3 bases from J, with 11 bases between. Per germline, CDR1 LGHDT and CDR2 YNNKEL (reference sequence). In nucleotides, the CDR3 is TGTGCCAGCAGCCAAGATCCCAGAAACGACTATGGCTACACCTTC. Its translation is CASSQDPRNDYGYTF.

The chain links TRBV5-4 to TRBJ1-1; no clear D. This CDR3 spans 14 amino acids. Trimming removed 2 bases from V and 1 base from J, with 9 bases in between. Germline assignment: CDR1 SGHNT and CDR2 YYREEE (reference sequence). The CDR3 loop reads CASSFQTANTEAFF. The CDR3 coding sequence is TGTGCCAGCAGCTTCCAGACTGCGAACACTGAAGCTTTCTTT.

This clone was observed a single time. The gene calls are TRBV9 and TRBJ2-3, with D uncertain. CDR1 and CDR2 (germline): SGDLS, YYNGEE. Trimming pared 4 bases from V and 6 bases from J, leaving 15 bases between. This CDR3 region has 14 residues. The CDR3 sequence: CASSSLASSDTQYF. CDR3 DNA sequence: TGTGCCAGCAGCAGCCTGGCTAGTTCTGATACGCAGTATTTT.

The chain is built from TRBV18 and TRBJ1-1, with TRBD1 as a possible D gene (5 bases). This CDR3 comprises 16 residues. V lost 1 base and J lost 1, with 13 bases in between. The V gene's germline CDR1 is KGHSH and CDR2 LQKENI. The CDR3 spells CASSPLQTGQNTEAFF. Here the CDR3 DNA reads TGTGCCAGCTCACCACTACAAACAGGACAGAACACTGAAGCTTTCTTT.

This clone was recorded only once. V and J are TRBV5-4 and TRBJ2-3; TRBD2 matches at 14 bases. Trimming at V came to 5 bases and at J to 5 bases, leaving 4 bases not matched to a gene. The CDR3 has 15 residues. Germline values: CDR1 SGHNT, CDR2 YYREEE (reference sequence). Here the CDR3 reads CASSLGLAGGDTQYF. CDR3 nucleotide sequence: TGTGCCAGCAGTCTCGGACTAGCGGGAGGAGATACGCAGTATTTT. Full variable domain (remainder filled in from reference TRBV5-4 and TRBJ2-3): ETGVTQSPTHLIKTRGQQVTLRCSSQSGHNTVSWYQQALGQGPQFIFQYYREEENGRGNFPPRFSGLQFPNYSSELNVNALELDDSALYLCASSLGLAGGDTQYFGPGTRLTVL.